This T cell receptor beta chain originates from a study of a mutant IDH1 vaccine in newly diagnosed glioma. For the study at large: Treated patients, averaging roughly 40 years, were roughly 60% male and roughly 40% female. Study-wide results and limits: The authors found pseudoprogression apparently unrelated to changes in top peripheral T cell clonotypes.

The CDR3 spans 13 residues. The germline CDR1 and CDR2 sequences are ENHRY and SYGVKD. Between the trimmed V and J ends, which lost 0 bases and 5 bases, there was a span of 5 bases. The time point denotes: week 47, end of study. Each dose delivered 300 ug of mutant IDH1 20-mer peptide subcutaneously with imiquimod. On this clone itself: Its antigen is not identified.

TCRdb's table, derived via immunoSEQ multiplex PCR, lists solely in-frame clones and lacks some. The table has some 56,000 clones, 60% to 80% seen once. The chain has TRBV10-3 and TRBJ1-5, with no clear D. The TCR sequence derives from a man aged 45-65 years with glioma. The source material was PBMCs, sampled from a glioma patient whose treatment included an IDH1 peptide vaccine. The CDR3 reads CAISESTHQPQHF. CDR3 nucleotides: TGTGCCATCAGTGAGTCGACACATCAGCCCCAGCATTTT.